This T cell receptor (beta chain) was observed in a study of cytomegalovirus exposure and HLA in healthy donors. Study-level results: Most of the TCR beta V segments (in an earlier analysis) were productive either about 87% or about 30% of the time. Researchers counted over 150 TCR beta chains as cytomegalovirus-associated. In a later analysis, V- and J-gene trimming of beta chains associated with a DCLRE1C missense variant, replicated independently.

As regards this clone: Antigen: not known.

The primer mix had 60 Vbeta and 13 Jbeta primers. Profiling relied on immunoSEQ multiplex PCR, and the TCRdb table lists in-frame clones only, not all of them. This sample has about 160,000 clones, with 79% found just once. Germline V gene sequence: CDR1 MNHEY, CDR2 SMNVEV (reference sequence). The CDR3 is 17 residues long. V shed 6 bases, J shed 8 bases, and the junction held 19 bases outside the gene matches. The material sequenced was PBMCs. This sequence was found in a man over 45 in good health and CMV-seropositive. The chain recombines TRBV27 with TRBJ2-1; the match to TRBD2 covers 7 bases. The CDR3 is CASSHLMGEGLIDEQFF. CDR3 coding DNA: TGTGCCAGCAGCCATCTCATGGGGGAGGGATTGATCGATGAGCAGTTCTTC.